This T cell receptor beta chain was identified during a study of T cell responses to AZD1222 COVID-19 vaccine. Study overall: Samples with a second dose at about 4 or about 12 weeks were pooled together.

TCRdb's table, derived via immunoSEQ multiplex PCR, lists solely in-frame clones and lacks some. The sample lists around 140,000 clones; 80% to 95% were seen once. A single count supports this clone. Antigen specificity is unknown. General study points: Repertoire sampling was restricted to post-peak T cell response timepoints.

This CDR3 region has 16 residues. Looked up from germline, CDR1 is MDHEN and CDR2 is SYDVKM. Trimming pared 3 bases from V and 2 bases from J, leaving 17 bases between. The chain uses TRBV28 and TRBJ2-7; the D gene is possibly TRBD2 (6 bases). Sample: peripheral blood, taken on day 0 of AZD1222 vaccination. The source is an adult in good health. The CDR3 nucleotides are TGTGCCAGCAGTTTTAATCTAGCGTCACTAACCTACGAGCAGTACTTC. The encoded protein is CASSFNLASLTYEQYF.